This record covers a single T cell receptor beta chain. What it binds is not known. The PCR used 60 Vbeta and 13 Jbeta primers. In the original processing: About 11 million of some 80 million unique TCR beta chains were shared, per a later count. Sequencing used immunoSEQ multiplex PCR; TCRdb keeps in-frame clones, though not all of them. The DNA gave D and trimming, while V, J and clone size come from that table. The sample records 95,000 to 150,000 clones, 81% being singletons. The sample originates from a study of cytomegalovirus exposure and HLA in healthy donors. CDR1 is SGHRS, CDR2 YFSETQ, per germline. Deletions cut 4 bases from V and 4 bases from J, with 15 bases between. The CDR3 covers 15 residues. Overall study findings and caveats: There were some V segments, including TRBV6-2 and TRBV6-3, excluded as indistinguishable. A later analysis showed HLA-associated TCR beta chains outstripping equally common others in clonal expansion.

The chain combines TRBV5-1 with TRBJ1-5; D may be TRBD1 (6 bases). Material for sequencing was PBMCs. This TCR was recovered from a middle-aged woman in good health and CMV-seronegative. Here the CDR3 reads CASSQQGQKNQPQHF. In DNA, the CDR3 is TGCGCCAGCAGCCAGCAGGGGCAGAAAAATCAGCCCCAGCATTTT.